Sequencing of this TCR beta chain was carried out in a study of T cell repertoires in cytomegalovirus infection. Study context: From public TCR beta signatures came an indication of both CMV infection and matching HLA type. Study results and caveats: Ex vivo responses were dominated by HLA-C-restricted CMV-specific TCR beta clonotypes.

On this clonotype itself: Its specificity is unknown.

TCRdb redid the calling of the reads with MiXCR, one entry per CDR3 protein. The profile shows hundreds of thousands of distinct CDR3 sequences, about 33% of them singletons. This CDR3 is built from 16 residues. CDR1 is MNHNS, CDR2 SASEGT, per germline. V dropped 2 bases and J dropped 5; count of bases not matched to a gene: 5. The starting material was cultured PBMCs, obtained from culture after CMV antigen stimulation. This clonotype originated in a human donor in good health (CMV status not recorded). Some clones in this sample may be carry-over from other donors' samples. The chain recombines TRBV6-1 with TRBJ2-1; 11 bases map to TRBD1. The CDR3 sequence: CASSEMGQGVHNEQFF. CDR3 DNA: TGTGCCAGCAGTGAAATGGGACAGGGGGTACACAATGAGCAGTTCTTC.